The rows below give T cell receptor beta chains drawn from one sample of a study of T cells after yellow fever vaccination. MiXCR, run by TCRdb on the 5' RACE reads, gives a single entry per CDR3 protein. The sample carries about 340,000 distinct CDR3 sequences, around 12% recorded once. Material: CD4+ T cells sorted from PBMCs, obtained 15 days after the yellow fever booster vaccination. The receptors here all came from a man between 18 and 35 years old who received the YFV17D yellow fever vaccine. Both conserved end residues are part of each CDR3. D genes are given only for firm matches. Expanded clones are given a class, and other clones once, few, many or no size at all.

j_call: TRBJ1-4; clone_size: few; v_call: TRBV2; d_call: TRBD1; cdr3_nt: TGTGCCAGCGGGGGACAGGGATGGGAAAAACTGTTTTTT; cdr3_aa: CASGGQGWEKLFF
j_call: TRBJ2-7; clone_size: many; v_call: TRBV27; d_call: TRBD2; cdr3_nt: TGTGCCAGCAGTTCACTAGCGGGGGCCTCCTACGAGCAGTACTTC; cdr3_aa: CASSSLAGASYEQYF
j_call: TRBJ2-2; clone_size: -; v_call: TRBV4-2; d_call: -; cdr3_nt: TGTGCCAGCAGCCAAGAGGGGTACACCGGGGAGCTGTTTTTT; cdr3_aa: CASSQEGYTGELFF
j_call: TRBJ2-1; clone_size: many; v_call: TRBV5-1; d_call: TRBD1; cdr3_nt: TGCGCCAGCAGCTTGGGCGACAGGGCAATCAACAATGAGCAGTTCTTC; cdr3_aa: CASSLGDRAINNEQFF
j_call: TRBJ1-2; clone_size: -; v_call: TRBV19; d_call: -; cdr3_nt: TGTGCCAGTAGTATTGGAGAGTATGGCTACACCTTC; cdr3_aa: CASSIGEYGYTF
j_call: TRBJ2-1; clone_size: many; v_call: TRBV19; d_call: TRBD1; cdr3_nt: TGTGCCAGTAGTACGGGACAGGGTAACAATGAGCAGTTCTTC; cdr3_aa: CASSTGQGNNEQFF
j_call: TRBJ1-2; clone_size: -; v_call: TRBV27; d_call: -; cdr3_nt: TGTGCCAGCAGTCGAGGGGATGGCTACACCTTC; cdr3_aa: CASSRGDGYTF
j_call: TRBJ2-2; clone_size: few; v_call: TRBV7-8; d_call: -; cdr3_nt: TGTGCCAGCAGCTTACTGCTCGGGGAGCTGTTTTTT; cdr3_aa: CASSLLLGELFF
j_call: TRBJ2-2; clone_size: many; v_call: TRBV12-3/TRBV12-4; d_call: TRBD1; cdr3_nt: TGTGCCAGCAGTTTAACGGGACAGGCCGGGGAGCTGTTTTTT; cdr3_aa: CASSLTGQAGELFF
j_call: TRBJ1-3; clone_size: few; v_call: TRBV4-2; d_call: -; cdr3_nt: TGTGCCAGCAGCCAAGAACGGTGGGGAAACACCATATATTTT; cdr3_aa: CASSQERWGNTIYF
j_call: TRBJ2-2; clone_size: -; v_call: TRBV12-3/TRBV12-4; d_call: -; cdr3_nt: TGTGCCAGCAGTTTAAGGACAGACACCGGGGAGCTGTTTTTT; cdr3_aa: CASSLRTDTGELFF
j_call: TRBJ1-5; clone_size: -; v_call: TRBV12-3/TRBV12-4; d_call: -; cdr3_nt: TGTGCCAGCCTACAAGGGGGGGGGAGTAGGCCCCAGCATTTT; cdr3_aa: CASLQGGGSRPQHF
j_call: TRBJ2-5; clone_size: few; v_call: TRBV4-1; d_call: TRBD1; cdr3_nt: TGCGCCAGCAGCCGACAGGGCCCCGAGAAGACCCAGTACTTC; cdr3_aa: CASSRQGPEKTQYF
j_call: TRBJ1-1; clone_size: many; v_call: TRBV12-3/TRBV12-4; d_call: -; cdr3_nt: TGTGCCAGCAGTCCCTCGGGGAGCATGAACACTGAAGCTTTCTTT; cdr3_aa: CASSPSGSMNTEAFF
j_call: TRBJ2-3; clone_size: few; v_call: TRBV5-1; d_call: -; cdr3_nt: TGCGCCAGCAGCACCGGGACACCCCATACGCAGTATTTT; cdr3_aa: CASSTGTPHTQYF
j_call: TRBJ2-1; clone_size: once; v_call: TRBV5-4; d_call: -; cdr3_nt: TGTGCCAGCAGCTGGGCCGGGGGGCGGAGGAATGAGCAGTTCTTC; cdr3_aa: CASSWAGGRRNEQFF
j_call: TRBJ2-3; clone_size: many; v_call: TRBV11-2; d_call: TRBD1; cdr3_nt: TGTGCCAGCAGCTTAACAGGGGGCGTTGCAGATACGCAGTATTTT; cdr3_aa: CASSLTGGVADTQYF
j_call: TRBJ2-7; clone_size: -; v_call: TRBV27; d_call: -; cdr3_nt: TGTGCCAGCAGGACAGTTAGCTCCTACGAGCAGTACTTC; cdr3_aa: CASRTVSSYEQYF
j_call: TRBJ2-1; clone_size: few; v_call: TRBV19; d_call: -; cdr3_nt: TGTGCCAGTAGTATAGATCGGGGTGAGCAGTTCTTC; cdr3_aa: CASSIDRGEQFF
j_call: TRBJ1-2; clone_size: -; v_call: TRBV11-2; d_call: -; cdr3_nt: TGTGCCAGCAGCTTAGTTGCAGGGGAAAGCTATGGCTACACCTTC; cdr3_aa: CASSLVAGESYGYTF
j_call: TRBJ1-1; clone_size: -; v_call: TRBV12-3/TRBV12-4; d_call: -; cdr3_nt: TGTGCCAGCAGGGGAGGAGTTTTGAACACTGAAGCTTTCTTT; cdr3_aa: CASRGGVLNTEAFF
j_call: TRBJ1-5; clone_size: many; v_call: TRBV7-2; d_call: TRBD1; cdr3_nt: TGTGCCAGCAGCCAGACCGGGACAGGGGGCTATCAGCCCCAGCATTTT; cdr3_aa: CASSQTGTGGYQPQHF
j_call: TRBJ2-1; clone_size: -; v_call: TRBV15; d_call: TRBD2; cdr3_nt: TGTGCCACCAGCAGAGACACTAGCGGGGGGGCTTCCCAGTTCTTC; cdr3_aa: CATSRDTSGGASQFF
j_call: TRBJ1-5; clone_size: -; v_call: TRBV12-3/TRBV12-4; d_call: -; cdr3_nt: TGTGCCAGCAGCCCAGGCACTCAGTCACCTCAGCATTTT; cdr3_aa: CASSPGTQSPQHF
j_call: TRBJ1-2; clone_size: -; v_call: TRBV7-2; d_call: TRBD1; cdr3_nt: TGTGCCAGCAGCTCCGGGGACAGGGGGTTCTCGAGGGGCTACACCTTC; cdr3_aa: CASSSGDRGFSRGYTF
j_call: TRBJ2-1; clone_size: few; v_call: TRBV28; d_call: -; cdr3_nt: TGTGCCAGCAGTTTTGGCTGGACAGAGCAGTTCTTC; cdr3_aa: CASSFGWTEQFF
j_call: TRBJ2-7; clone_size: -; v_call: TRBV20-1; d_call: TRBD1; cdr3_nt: TGCAGTGCTAGAGATCGGCGGCAGGGGGTGCGGGAGCAGTACTTC; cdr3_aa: CSARDRRQGVREQYF
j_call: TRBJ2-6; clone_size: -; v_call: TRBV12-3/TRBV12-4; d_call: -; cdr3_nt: TGTGCCAGCAGTGTGGAAGCCGCAGGGGCCAACGTCCTGACTTTC; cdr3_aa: CASSVEAAGANVLTF
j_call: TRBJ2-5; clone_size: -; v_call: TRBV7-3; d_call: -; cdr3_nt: TGTGCCAGCAGCTTAGGTGGGAGACAGACCCAGTACTTC; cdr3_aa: CASSLGGRQTQYF
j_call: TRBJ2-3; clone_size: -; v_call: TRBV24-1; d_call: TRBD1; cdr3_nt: TGTGCCACCAGTGACACAGGGGTTGGCACAGATACGCAGTATTTT; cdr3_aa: CATSDTGVGTDTQYF
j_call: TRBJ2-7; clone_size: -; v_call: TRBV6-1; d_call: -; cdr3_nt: TGTGCCAGCAGCGTACAGGGGGGGCATGGGGAGCAGTACTTC; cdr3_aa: CASSVQGGHGEQYF
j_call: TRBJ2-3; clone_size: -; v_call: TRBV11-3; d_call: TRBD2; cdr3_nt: TGTGCCAGCAGCTCGGGACTAGCGGGGAAAGATACGCAGTATTTT; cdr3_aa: CASSSGLAGKDTQYF
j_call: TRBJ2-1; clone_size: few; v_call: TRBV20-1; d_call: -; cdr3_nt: TGCAGTGCTCCCCAGGGGGGGGCCAAGTGGTTTTCCTACAATGAGCAGTTCTTC; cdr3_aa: CSAPQGGAKWFSYNEQFF
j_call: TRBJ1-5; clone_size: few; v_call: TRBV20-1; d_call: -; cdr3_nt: TGCAGTGCTAGAGATTACAGGGATCAGCCCCAGCATTTT; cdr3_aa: CSARDYRDQPQHF
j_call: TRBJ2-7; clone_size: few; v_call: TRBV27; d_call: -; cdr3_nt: TGTGCCAGCAGTTTCGCCGGCATCGGGAATCAGTACTTC; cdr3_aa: CASSFAGIGNQYF
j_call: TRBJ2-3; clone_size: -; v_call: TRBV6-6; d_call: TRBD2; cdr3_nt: TGTGCCAGCAGTTGGGGCGGGGGGGCCACAGATACGCAGTATTTT; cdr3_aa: CASSWGGGATDTQYF
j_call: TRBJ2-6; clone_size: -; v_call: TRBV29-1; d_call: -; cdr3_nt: TGCAGCGTTGGAGGGACGCCTGGGGCCAACGTCCTGACTTTC; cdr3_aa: CSVGGTPGANVLTF
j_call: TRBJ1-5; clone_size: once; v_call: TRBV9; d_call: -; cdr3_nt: TGTGCCAGCAGCGTAGACCAGGGACAGCCCCAGCATTTT; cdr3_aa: CASSVDQGQPQHF
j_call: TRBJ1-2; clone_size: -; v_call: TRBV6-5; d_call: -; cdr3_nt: TGTGCCAGCACCGACGCGGGGCATCAAGGCTACACCTTC; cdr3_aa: CASTDAGHQGYTF
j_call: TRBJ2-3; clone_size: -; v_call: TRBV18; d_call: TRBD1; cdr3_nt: TGTGCCAGCTCACGCGCCGGGACAGGGTCAGATACGCAGTATTTT; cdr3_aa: CASSRAGTGSDTQYF
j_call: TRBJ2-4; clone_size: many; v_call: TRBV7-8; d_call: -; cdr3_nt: TGTGCCAGCAGTATAGGGGCCAAAAACATTCAGTACTTC; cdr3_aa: CASSIGAKNIQYF
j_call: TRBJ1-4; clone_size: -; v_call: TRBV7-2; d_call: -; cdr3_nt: TGTGCCAGCAGCTTTCAGGACAGTCAAGCTGAAAAACTGTTTTTT; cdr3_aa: CASSFQDSQAEKLFF
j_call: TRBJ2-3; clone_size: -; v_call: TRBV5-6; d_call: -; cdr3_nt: TGTGCCAGCAGCTTGTTCCTAGGGGGAACAGATACGCAGTATTTT; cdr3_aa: CASSLFLGGTDTQYF